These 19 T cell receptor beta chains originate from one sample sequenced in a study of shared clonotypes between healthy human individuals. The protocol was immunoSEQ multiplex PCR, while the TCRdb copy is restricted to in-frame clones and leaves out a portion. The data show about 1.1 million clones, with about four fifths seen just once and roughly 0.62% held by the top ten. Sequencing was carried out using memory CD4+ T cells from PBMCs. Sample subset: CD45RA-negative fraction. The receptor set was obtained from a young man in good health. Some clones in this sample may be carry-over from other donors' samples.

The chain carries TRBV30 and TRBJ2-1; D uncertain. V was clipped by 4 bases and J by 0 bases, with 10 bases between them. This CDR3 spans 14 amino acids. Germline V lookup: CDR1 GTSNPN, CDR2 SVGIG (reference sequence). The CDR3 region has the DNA TGTGCCTGGACTATAGGTAGCTCCTACAATGAGCAGTTCTTC. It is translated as CAWTIGSSYNEQFF.

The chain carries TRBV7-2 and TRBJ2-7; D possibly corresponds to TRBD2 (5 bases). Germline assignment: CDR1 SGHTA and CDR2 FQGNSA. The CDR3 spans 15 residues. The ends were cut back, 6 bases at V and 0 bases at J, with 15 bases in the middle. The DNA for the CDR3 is TGTGCCAGCAGGCGGACCAGCGGTAGCTCCTACGAGCAGTACTTC. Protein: CASRRTSGSSYEQYF.

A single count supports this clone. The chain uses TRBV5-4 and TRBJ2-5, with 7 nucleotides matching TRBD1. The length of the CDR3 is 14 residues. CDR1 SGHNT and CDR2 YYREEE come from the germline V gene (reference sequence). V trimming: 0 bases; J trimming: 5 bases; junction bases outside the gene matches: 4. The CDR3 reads CASSLAGQAETQYF. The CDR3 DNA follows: TGTGCCAGCAGCTTGGCAGGACAGGCGGAGACCCAGTACTTC.

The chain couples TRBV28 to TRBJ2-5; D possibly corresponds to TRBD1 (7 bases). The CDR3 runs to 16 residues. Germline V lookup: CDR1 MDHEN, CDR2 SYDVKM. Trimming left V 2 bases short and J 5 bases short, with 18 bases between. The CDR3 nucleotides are TGTGCCAGCAGTTTAGGGGGGACAGCTCGATGGGAGACCCAGTACTTC. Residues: CASSLGGTARWETQYF.

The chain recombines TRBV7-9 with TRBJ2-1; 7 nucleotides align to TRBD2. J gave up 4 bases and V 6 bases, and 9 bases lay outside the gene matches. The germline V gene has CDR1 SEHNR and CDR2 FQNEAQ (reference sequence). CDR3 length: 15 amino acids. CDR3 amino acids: CASRSGWEGYNEQFF. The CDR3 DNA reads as TGTGCCAGCAGATCGGGGTGGGAGGGATACAATGAGCAGTTCTTC.

In nucleotides, the CDR3 is TGTGCCAGCAGCCAAGATTTCGGACTACAATCTACAGAGCAGTACTTC. This sequence encodes CASSQDFGLQSTEQYF. J is TRBJ2-7 and V is TRBV14; a possible D gene is TRBD2 (6 bases). The V and J ends lost 0 bases and 7 bases respectively, with 19 bases between them. Germline V lookup: CDR1 SGHDN, CDR2 FVKESK. This CDR3 has 16 residues.

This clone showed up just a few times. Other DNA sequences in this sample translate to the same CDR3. This chain's CDR3 is CAWTDLQPNTEAFF. The CDR3 nucleotides read TGTGCCTGGACGGATTTACAGCCGAACACTGAAGCTTTCTTT. The rearrangement uses TRBV30 and TRBJ1-1; D not resolved. CDR1 and CDR2 from the germline V gene are GTSNPN and SVGIG (reference sequence). CDR3 length equals 14 residues. V lost 4 bases and J lost 1, with 13 bases in between.

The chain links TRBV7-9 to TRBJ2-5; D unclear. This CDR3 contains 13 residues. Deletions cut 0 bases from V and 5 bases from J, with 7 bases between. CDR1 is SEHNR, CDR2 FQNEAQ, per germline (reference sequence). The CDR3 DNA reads TGTGCCAGCAGCTTAGCGATCAGGGAGACCCAGTACTTC. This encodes CASSLAIRETQYF.

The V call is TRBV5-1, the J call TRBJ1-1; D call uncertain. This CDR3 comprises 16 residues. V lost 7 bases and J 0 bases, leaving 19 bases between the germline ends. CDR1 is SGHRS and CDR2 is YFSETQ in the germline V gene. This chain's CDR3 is CASEPRPGLLNTEAFF. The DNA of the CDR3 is TGCGCCAGCGAACCTCGCCCGGGGTTGCTGAACACTGAAGCTTTCTTT.

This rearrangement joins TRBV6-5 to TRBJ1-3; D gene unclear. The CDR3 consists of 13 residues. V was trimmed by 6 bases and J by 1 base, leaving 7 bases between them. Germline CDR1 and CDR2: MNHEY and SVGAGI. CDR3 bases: TGTGCCAGCAGGATCCTGTCTGGAAACACCATATATTTT. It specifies CASRILSGNTIYF.

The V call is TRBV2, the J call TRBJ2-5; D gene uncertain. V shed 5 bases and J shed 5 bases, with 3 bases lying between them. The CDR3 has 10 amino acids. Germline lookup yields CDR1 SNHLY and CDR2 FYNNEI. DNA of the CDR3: TGTGCCAGCAGTTATGAGACCCAGTACTTC. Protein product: CASSYETQYF.

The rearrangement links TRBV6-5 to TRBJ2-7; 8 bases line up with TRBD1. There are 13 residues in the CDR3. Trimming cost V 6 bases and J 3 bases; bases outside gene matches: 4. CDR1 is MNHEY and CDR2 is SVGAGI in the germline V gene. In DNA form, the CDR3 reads TGTGCCAGCAGGGCGGGACAGGTCTACGAGCAGTACTTC. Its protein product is CASRAGQVYEQYF.

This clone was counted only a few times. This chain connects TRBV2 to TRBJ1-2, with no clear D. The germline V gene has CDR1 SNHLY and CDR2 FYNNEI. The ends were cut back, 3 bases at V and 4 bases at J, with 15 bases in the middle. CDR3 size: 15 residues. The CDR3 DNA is TGTGCCAGCAGTGATGTGGACCTGGGAGGCTATGGCTACACCTTC. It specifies CASSDVDLGGYGYTF.

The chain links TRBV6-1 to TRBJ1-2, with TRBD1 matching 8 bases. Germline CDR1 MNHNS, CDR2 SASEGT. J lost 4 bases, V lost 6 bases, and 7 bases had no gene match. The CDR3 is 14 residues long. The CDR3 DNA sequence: TGTGCCAGCAGCGCCCGGACAGGGTCCTATGGCTACACCTTC. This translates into CASSARTGSYGYTF.

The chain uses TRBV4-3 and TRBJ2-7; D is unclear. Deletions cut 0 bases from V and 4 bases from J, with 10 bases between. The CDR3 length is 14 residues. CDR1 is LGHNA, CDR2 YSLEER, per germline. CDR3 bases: TGCGCCAGCAGCCAAGATCGGTCTCAATACGAGCAGTACTTC. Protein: CASSQDRSQYEQYF.

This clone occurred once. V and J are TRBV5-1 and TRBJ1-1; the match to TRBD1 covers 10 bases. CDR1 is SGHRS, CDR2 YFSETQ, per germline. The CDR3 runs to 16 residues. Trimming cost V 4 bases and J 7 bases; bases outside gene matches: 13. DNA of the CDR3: TGCGCCAGCAGCCCGGCGGGAGGGACAGGGGCGTATGAAGCTTTCTTT. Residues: CASSPAGGTGAYEAFF. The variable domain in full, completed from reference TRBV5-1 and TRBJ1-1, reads KAGVTQTPRYLIKTRGQQVTLSCSPISGHRSVSWYQQTPGQGLQFLFEYFSETQRNKGNFPGRFSGRQFSNSRSEMNVSTLELGDSALYLCASSPAGGTGAYEAFFGQGTRLTVV.

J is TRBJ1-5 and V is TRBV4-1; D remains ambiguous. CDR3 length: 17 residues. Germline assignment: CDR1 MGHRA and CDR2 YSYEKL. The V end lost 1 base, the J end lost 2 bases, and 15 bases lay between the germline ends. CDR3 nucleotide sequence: TGCGCCAGCAGCCAAGTTGATCTGGACTTCGGCAATCAGCCCCAGCATTTT. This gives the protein CASSQVDLDFGNQPQHF.

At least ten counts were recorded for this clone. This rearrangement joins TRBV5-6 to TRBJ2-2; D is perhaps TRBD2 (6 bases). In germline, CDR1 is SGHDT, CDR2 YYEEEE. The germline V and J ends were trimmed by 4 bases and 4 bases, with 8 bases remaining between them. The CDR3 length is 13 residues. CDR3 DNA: TGTGCCAGCAGCCGGGGGATCACCGGGGAGCTGTTTTTT. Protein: CASSRGITGELFF.

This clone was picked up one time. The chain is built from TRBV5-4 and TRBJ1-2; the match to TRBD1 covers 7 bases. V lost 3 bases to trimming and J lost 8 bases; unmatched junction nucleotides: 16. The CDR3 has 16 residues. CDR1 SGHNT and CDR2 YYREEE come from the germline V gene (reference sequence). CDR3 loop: CASSWGGTAEWNGYTF. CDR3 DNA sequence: TGTGCCAGCAGCTGGGGGGGGACAGCGGAATGGAACGGCTACACCTTC. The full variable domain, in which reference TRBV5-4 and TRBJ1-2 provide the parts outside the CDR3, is ETGVTQSPTHLIKTRGQQVTLRCSSQSGHNTVSWYQQALGQGPQFIFQYYREEENGRGNFPPRFSGLQFPNYSSELNVNALELDDSALYLCASSWGGTAEWNGYTFGSGTRLTVV.